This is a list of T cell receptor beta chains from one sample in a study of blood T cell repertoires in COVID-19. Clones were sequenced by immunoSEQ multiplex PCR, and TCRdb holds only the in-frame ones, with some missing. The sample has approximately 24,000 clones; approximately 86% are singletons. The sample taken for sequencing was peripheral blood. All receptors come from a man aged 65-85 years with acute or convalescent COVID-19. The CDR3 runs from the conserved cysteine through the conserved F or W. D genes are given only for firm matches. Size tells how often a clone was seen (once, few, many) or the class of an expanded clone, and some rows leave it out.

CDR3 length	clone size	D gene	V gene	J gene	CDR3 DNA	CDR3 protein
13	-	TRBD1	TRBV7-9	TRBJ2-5	TGTGCCAGCAGCCCCCGACAGGGAGAGACCCAGTACTTC	CASSPRQGETQYF
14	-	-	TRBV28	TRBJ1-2	TGTGCCAGCAGTTCGCACACGACTAACTATGGCTACACCTTC	CASSSHTTNYGYTF
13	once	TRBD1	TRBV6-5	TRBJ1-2	TGTGCCAGCAGTCCGGACAGGTACTATGGCTACACCTTC	CASSPDRYYGYTF
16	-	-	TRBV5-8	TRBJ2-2	TGTGCCAGCAGCTTGTGGGGACGGAGGGGCACCGGGGAGCTGTTTTTT	CASSLWGRRGTGELFF
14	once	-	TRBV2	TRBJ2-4	TGTGCCAGCTCATTGGCAGGCCGGGGTGACATTCAGTACTTC	CASSLAGRGDIQYF
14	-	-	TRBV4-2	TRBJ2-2	TGTGCCAGCAGCCAAGAACCGCTCGGCGGGGAGCTGTTTTTT	CASSQEPLGGELFF
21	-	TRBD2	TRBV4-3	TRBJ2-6	TGCGCCAGCAGCCAAGGGGTAGGAACTAGCGGGAGGGCCTCTGGGGCCAACGTCCTGACTTTC	CASSQGVGTSGRASGANVLTF
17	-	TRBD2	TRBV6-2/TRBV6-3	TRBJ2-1	TGTGCCAGCAGCCCCGGACTAGCGGGAGCTTTTCGCGATGAGCAGTTCTTC	CASSPGLAGAFRDEQFF
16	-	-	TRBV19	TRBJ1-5	TGTGCCAGTACGAAGGTGGGAGGGGACAGCAATCAGCCCCAGCATTTT	CASTKVGGDSNQPQHF
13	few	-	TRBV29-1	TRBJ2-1	TGCAGCGTTGATTCCCTAAAACGGAATGAGCAGTTCTTC	CSVDSLKRNEQFF
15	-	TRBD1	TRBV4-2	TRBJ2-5	TGTGCCAGCAGCCAAGAGGGACAGACACAAGAGACCCAGTACTTC	CASSQEGQTQETQYF
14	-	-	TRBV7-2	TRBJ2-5	TGTGCCAGCAGCTTTGGAATCACAGAAGAGACCCAGTACTTC	CASSFGITEETQYF
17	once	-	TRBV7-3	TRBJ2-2	TGTGCCAGCAGCTTAGGATTGAGAGGGCCGGCGCCCGGGGAGCTGTTTTTT	CASSLGLRGPAPGELFF
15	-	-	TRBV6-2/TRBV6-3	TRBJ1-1	TGTGCCAGCAGCGATATCGACAGGTGGAACACTGAAGCTTTCTTT	CASSDIDRWNTEAFF
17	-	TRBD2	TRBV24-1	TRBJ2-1	TGTGCCACCAGTGACTCGAAAAGGACTAGCGGGACACGTCTCCTGTTCTTC	CATSDSKRTSGTRLLFF
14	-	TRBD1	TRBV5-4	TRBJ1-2	TGTGCCAGCAGCTTGGGCGGGACAGCGTATGGCTACACCTTC	CASSLGGTAYGYTF
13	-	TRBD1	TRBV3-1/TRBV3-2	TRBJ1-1	TGTGCCAGCAGCCCAGACAGGGACACTGAAGCTTTCTTT	CASSPDRDTEAFF
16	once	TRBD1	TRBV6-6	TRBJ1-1	TGTGCCAGCAGTCTCAGACAGGGGGCCTCGAACACTGAAGCTTTCTTT	CASSLRQGASNTEAFF
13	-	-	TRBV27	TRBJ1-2	TGTGCCAGCAGTTTGAGGCAGAACTATGGCTACACCTTC	CASSLRQNYGYTF
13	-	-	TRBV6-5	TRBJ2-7	TGTGCCAGCAGCCCGAGGAGCTCCTACGAGCAGTACTTC	CASSPRSSYEQYF
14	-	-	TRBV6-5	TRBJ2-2	TGTGCCAGCAGTCCCCCCCTCTTTTCCGGGGAGCTGTTTTTT	CASSPPLFSGELFF
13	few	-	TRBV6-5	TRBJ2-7	TGTGCCAGCAGAGCGGGACAGGCCTACGAGCAGTACTTC	CASRAGQAYEQYF
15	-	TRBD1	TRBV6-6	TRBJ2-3	TGTGCCAGCAGCAAACGGGACAGTAGCACAGATACGCAGTATTTT	CASSKRDSSTDTQYF
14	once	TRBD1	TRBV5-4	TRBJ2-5	TGTGCCAGCAGCTCAAGACAGGGGGGGGAGACCCAGTACTTC	CASSSRQGGETQYF
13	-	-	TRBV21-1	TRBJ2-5	TGTGCCAGCAGCAAAGAGGAGGAAGAGACCCAGTACTTC	CASSKEEEETQYF
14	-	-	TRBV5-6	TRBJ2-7	TGTGCCAGCAGCTTGGCCCGACACTCCTACGAGCAGTACTTC	CASSLARHSYEQYF
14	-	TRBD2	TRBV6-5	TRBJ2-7	TGTGCCAGCGTCCCGACTAGCGGGAGCTACGAGCAGTACTTC	CASVPTSGSYEQYF
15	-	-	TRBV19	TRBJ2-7	TGTGCCAGTAGACTGAATCCCGGGACACCTTACGAGCAGTACTTC	CASRLNPGTPYEQYF
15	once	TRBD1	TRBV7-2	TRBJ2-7	TGTGCCAGCAGCCCCACCCGGACAGGGGCAGGCGAGCAGTACTTC	CASSPTRTGAGEQYF
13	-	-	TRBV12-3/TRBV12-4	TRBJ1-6	TGTGCCAGCACCCGGGGGGAGGTTTCACCCCTCCACTTT	CASTRGEVSPLHF
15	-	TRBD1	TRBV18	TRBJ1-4	TGTGCCAGCTCACCGTTAAGGGACAGTAATGAAAAACTGTTTTTT	CASSPLRDSNEKLFF
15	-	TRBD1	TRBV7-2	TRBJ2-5	TGTGCCAGCAGCCCCGGACAGGGGGCAGGGGAGACCCAGTACTTC	CASSPGQGAGETQYF
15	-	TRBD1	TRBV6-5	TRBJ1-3	TGTGCCAGCAGTTACGGGACAGGGTCCGGAAACACCATATATTTT	CASSYGTGSGNTIYF
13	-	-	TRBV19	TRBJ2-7	TGTGCCAGTAGTAAGGGCAGGGGCGACGAGCAGTACTTC	CASSKGRGDEQYF
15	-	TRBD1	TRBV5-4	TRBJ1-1	TGTGCCAGCAGCTTGTTGAGTCAGGGGGGCACTGAAGCTTTCTTT	CASSLLSQGGTEAFF
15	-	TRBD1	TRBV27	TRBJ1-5	TGTGCCAGCAGTGGAAACCAGGGGGCCAATCAGCCCCAGCATTTT	CASSGNQGANQPQHF
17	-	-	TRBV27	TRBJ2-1	TGTGCCAGCAGTTTAAGGCCCACAGGATTGTCCTACAATGAGCAGTTCTTC	CASSLRPTGLSYNEQFF
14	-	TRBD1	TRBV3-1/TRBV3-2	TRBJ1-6	TGTGCCAGCAGCCTCGGGACAGCAAATTCACCCCTCCACTTT	CASSLGTANSPLHF
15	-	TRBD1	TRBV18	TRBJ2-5	TGTGCCAGCTCACCGGGACAGGGCAGAGGGGAGACCCAGTACTTC	CASSPGQGRGETQYF
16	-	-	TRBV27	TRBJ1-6	TGTGCCAGCAGTTTATATGGCCGGGGGGGGAATTCACCCCTCCACTTT	CASSLYGRGGNSPLHF
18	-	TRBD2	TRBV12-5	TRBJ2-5	TGTGCTAGTGGTCCTGGGACTAGCGGGAGATCAGGGGAAGAGACCCAGTACTTC	CASGPGTSGRSGEETQYF